Reported below is one T cell receptor (beta chain). This entry belongs to a study of shared clonotypes between healthy human individuals. Using immunoSEQ multiplex PCR, the repertoire was profiled, and TCRdb retains in-frame clones only, with some absent. The table has 1,100,000 or so clones, about 80% seen once; the top ten hold 0.5% to 0.6%. The source material was memory CD4+ T cells from PBMCs. Subset denoted: CD45RA-negative fraction. This sequence originates from a man aged 18 to 30 in good health. Some clones in this sample may be carry-over from other donors' samples.

The CDR3 reads CASSESQPQHF. Written as DNA, the CDR3 is TGTGCCAGCAGTGAGAGTCAGCCCCAGCATTTT. This rearrangement joins TRBV6-4 to TRBJ1-5; D remains ambiguous. Trimming left V 3 bases short and J 6 bases short, with 3 bases between. Germline-derived CDR1 and CDR2 are MRHNA and SNTAGT. The CDR3 covers 11 residues.